Below, 9 T cell receptor beta chains from the same sample are listed, as sequenced in a study of T cell repertoires in cytomegalovirus infection. These TCRs' antigens remain unknown. MiXCR, run by TCRdb on the reads, gives a single entry per CDR3 protein. The sample lists around 120,000 distinct CDR3 sequences, 35% to 50% occurring once. This material consisted of CD8+ T cells from cultured PBMCs, taken from culture after CMV antigen stimulation. Source of these receptors: a human donor in good health (CMV status not recorded). Some clones in this sample may be carry-over from other donors' samples.

The DNA of the CDR3 is TGTGCCAGCAGTTACTCGTCCCCAGGCTACGAGCAGTACTTC. Its translation: CASSYSSPGYEQYF. The J gene is TRBJ2-7, the V gene TRBV6-2 or TRBV6-3; D remains ambiguous. The V gene's germline CDR1 is MNHEY and CDR2 SVGEGT. The CDR3 totals 14 residues. Trimming left V 0 bases short and J 3 bases short, with 9 bases between.

The chain is built from TRBV13 and TRBJ1-4, with 7 bases aligning to TRBD1. Germline CDR1 reads PRHDT; CDR2 reads FYEKMQ (reference sequence). V lost 4 bases and J lost 6; bases outside the gene matches: 8. There are 15 residues in the CDR3. The CDR3: CASSYAQGEDEKLFF. The CDR3 coding sequence is TGTGCCAGCAGCTACGCCCAGGGGGAGGATGAAAAACTGTTTTTT.

This clonotype has just a few counts. The V call is TRBV7-8, the J call TRBJ1-2; TRBD1 aligns across 7 bases. Germline-derived CDR1 and CDR2 are SGHVS and FQNEAQ. The trim removed 7 bases at V and 4 bases at J, leaving 6 bases unmatched. The CDR3 is 13 amino acids. Here the CDR3 DNA reads TGTGCCAGCACTCCGGGACAGCCCTATGGCTACACCTTC. Encoded protein: CASTPGQPYGYTF.

The CDR3 is CASSPGTGFSYEQYF. The CDR3 DNA sequence: TGTGCCAGCAGCCCAGGGACAGGTTTCTCCTACGAGCAGTACTTC. The genes are TRBV7-6 and TRBJ2-7; 8 bases are shared with TRBD1. This CDR3 region has 15 residues. The ends lost 5 bases at V and 0 bases at J; junction bases unmatched: 6. CDR1 and CDR2 (germline): SGHVS, FNYEAQ.

The V call is TRBV18, the J call TRBJ2-7; TRBD1 is a possible D gene (6 bases). The germline V and J ends were trimmed by 2 bases and 0 bases, with 17 bases remaining between them. The germline V gene has CDR1 KGHSH and CDR2 LQKENI. This CDR3 region has 17 residues. For the CDR3, the DNA is TGTGCCAGCTCACCATCCCCAATAGACAGGAGCTCCTACGAGCAGTACTTC. Translated: CASSPSPIDRSSYEQYF.

This clonotype was seen a handful of times. The chain uses TRBV12-3 or TRBV12-4 and TRBJ1-1; D call uncertain. This CDR3 is built from 12 residues. V shed 5 bases and J shed 7 bases, with 11 bases lying between them. CDR3 residues: CASSNEFIEAFF. The CDR3 region has the DNA TGTGCCAGCAGTAACGAGTTTATTGAAGCTTTCTTT.

The V and J genes are TRBV19 and TRBJ2-1, with D perhaps matching TRBD2 (6 bases). V lost 3 bases and J 0 bases, leaving 6 bases between the germline ends. The CDR3 is made up of 14 amino acids. CDR1 LNHDA and CDR2 SQIVND come from the germline V gene (reference sequence). The CDR3 here is CASSIGGSYNEQFF. In DNA, the CDR3 is TGTGCCAGTAGTATCGGGGGCTCCTACAATGAGCAGTTCTTC.

Written as DNA, the CDR3 is TGTGCCAGCAGCGTAGGGCTAGACTCCTACAATGAGCAGTTCTTC. Translation: CASSVGLDSYNEQFF. V and J are TRBV7-8 and TRBJ2-1, with D unclear. The CDR3 loop spans 15 amino acids. V lost 5 bases, J lost 0 bases, and 11 bases lay in between. CDR1 is SGHVS and CDR2 is FQNEAQ in the germline V gene.

The rearrangement links TRBV12-3 or TRBV12-4 to TRBJ1-5, with D possibly matching TRBD1 (6 bases). The CDR3 is 16 amino acids. Trimming took 1 base from V and 0 from J, leaving 10 bases between them. DNA of the CDR3: TGTGCCAGCAGTTTAGGGACAGATATTAGCAATCAGCCCCAGCATTTT. It is translated as CASSLGTDISNQPQHF.